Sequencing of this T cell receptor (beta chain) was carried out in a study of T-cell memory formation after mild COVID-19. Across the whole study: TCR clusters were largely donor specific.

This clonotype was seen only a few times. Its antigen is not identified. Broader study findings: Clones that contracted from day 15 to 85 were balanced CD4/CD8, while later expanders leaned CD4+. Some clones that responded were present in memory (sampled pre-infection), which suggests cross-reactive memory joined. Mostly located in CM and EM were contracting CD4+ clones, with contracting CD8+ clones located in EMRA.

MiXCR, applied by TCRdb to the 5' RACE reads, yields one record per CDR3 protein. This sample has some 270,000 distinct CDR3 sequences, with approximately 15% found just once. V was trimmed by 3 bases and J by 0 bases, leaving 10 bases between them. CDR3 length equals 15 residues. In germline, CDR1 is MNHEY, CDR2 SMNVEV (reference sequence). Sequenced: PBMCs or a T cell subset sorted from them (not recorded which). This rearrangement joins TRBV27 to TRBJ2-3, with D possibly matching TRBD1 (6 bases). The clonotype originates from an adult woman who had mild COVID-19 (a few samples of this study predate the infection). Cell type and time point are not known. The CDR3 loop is CASSFLGQSTDTQYF. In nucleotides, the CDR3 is TGTGCCAGCAGTTTTCTGGGACAAAGCACAGATACGCAGTATTTT.